The following is a TCR beta chain sequence with its context. Its antigen remains unknown. The data belong to a study of cytomegalovirus exposure and HLA in healthy donors. The study, taken as a whole, reports: When the data were analyzed later, several of the most significant clusters appeared to be linked to common viral pathogens. In all likelihood, a cluster of highly shared sequence variants was a sequencing artifact.

CDR3 length: 18 residues. The junction had 10 bases not matched to a gene; V was cut back by 3 bases and J by 0 bases. Germline V gene data show CDR1 as SEHNR and CDR2 as FQNEAQ (reference sequence). The PCR made use of 60 Vbeta and 13 Jbeta primers. Authors' processing steps: The count from a later analysis was 79 million or so unique TCR beta chains, 9.5 million to 13 million of them shared. Clones were read by immunoSEQ multiplex PCR, and TCRdb kept only the in-frame ones, dropping some. For V, J and clone size, that table is used; D and trimming come from the DNA. Its listing shows some 46,000 clones. Nominally healthy donors provided the samples, though records likely missed some immune exposures.

This sequence originates from a male donor in good health and CMV-seronegative. The sample consisted of PBMCs. The genes are TRBV7-9 and TRBJ1-5, with 8 bases that match TRBD1. Written as DNA, the CDR3 is TGTGCCAGCAGCTTGGCCCCCGGACAGGGATATAGCAATCAGCCCCAGCATTTT. Its translation: CASSLAPGQGYSNQPQHF.